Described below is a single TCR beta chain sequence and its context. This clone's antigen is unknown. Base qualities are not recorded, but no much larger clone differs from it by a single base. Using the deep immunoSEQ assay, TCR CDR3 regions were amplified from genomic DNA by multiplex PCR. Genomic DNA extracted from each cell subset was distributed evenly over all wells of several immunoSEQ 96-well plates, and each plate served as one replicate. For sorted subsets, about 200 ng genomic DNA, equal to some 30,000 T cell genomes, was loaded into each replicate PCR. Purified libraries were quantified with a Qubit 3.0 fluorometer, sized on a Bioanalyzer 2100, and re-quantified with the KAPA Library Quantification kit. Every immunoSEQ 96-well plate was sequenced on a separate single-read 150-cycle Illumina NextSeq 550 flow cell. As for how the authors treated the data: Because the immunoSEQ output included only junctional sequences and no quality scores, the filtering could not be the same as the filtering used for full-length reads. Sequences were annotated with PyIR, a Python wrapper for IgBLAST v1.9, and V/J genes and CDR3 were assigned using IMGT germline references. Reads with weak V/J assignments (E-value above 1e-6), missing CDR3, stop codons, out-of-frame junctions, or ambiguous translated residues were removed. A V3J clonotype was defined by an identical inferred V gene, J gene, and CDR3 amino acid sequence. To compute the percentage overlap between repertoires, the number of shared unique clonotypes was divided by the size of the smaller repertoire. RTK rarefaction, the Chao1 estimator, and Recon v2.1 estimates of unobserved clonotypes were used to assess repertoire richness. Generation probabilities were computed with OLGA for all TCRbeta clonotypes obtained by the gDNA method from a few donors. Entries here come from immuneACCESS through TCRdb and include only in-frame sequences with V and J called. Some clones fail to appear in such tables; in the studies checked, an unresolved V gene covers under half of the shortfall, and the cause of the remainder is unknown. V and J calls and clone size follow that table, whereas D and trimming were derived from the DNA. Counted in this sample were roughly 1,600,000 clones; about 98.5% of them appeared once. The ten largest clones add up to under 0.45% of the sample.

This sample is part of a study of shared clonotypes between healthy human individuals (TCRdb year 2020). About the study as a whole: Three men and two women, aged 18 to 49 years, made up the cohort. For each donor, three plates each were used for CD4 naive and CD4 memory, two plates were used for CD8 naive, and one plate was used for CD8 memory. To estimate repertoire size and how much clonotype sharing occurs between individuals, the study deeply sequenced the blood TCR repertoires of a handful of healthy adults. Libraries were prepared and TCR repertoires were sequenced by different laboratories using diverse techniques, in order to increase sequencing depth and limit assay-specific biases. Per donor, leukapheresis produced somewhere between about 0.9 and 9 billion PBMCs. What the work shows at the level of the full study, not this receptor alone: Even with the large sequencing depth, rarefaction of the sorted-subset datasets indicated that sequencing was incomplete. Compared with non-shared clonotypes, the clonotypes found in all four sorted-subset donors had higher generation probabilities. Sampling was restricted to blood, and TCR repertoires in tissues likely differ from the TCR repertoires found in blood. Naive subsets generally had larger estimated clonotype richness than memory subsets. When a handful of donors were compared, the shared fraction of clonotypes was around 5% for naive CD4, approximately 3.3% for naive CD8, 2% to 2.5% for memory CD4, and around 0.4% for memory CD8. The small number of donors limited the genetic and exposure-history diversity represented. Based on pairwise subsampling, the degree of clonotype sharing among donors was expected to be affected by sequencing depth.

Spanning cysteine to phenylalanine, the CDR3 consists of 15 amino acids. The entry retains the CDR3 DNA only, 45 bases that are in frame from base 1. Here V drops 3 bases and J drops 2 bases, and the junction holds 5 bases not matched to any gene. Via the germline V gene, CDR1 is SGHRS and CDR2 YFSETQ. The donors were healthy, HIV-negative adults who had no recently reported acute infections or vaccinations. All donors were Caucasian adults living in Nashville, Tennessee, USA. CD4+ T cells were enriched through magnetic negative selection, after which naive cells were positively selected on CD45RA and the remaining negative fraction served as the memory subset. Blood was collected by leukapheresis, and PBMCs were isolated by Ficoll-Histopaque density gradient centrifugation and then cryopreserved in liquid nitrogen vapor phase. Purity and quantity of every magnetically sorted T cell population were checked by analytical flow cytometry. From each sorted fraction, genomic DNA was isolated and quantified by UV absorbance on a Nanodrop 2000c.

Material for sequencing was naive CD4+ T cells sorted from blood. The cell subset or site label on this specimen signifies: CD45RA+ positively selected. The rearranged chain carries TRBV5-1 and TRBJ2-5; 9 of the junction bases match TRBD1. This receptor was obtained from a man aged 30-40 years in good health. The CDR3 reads CASSSGQGTQETQYF. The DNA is TGCGCCAGCAGCTCTGGACAGGGGACTCAAGAGACCCAGTACTTC.